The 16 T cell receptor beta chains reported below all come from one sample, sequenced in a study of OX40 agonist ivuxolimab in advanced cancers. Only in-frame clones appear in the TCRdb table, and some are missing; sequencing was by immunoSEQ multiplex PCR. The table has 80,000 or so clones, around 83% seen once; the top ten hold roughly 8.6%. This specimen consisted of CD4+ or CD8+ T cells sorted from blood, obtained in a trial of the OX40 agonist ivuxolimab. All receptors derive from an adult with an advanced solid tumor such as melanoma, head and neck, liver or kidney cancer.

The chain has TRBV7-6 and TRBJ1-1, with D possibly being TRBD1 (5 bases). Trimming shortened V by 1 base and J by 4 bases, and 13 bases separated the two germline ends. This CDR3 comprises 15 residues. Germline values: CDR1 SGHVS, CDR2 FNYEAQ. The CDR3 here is CASSLGDSTITEAFF. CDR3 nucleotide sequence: TGTGCCAGCAGCTTAGGGGACTCCACGATCACTGAAGCTTTCTTT.

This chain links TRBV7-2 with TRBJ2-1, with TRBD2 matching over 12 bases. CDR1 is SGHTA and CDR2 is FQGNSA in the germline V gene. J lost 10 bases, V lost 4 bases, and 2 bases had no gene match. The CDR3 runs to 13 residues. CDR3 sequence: CASSSGLAGEQFF. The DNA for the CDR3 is TGTGCCAGCAGCTCAGGACTAGCGGGAGAGCAGTTCTTC.

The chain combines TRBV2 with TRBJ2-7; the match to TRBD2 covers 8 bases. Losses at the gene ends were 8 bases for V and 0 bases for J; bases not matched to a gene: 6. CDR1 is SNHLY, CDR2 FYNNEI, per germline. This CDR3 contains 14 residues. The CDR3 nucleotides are TGTGCCAGCTTGGGACTAGTGGGCTCCTACGAGCAGTACTTC. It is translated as CASLGLVGSYEQYF.

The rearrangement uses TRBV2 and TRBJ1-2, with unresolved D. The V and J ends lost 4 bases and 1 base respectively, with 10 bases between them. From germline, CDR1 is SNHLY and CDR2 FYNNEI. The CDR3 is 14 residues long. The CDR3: CASSVLQLNYGYTF. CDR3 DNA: TGTGCCAGCAGTGTCCTACAGCTTAACTATGGCTACACCTTC.

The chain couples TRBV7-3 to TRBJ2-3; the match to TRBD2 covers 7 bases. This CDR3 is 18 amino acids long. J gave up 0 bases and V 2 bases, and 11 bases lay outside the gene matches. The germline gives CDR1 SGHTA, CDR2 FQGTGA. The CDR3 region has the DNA TGTGCCAGCAGCTTAGGGGCGGGAGTGGGGCCTAGCACAGATACGCAGTATTTT. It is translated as CASSLGAGVGPSTDTQYF.

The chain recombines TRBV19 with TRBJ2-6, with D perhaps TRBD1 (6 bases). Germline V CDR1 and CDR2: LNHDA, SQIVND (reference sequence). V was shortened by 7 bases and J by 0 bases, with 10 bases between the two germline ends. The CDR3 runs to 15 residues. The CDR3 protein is CASKGDNSGANVLTF. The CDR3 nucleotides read TGTGCCAGTAAAGGGGACAACTCTGGGGCCAACGTCCTGACTTTC.

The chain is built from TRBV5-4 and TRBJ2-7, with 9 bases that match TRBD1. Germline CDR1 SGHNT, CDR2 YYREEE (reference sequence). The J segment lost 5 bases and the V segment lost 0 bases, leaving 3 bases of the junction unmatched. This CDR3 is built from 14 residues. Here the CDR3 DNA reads TGTGCCAGCAGCTTGGGGACAGGGGCCCACGAGCAGTACTTC. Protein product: CASSLGTGAHEQYF. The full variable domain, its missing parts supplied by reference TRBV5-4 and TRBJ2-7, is ETGVTQSPTHLIKTRGQQVTLRCSSQSGHNTVSWYQQALGQGPQFIFQYYREEENGRGNFPPRFSGLQFPNYSSELNVNALELDDSALYLCASSLGTGAHEQYFGPGTRLTVT.

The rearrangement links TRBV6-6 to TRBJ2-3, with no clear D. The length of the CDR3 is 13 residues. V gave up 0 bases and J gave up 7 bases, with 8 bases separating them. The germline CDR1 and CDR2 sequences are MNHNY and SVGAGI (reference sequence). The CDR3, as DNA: TGTGCCAGCAGTTACTCAGAGTTGAATACGCAGTATTTT. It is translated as CASSYSELNTQYF.

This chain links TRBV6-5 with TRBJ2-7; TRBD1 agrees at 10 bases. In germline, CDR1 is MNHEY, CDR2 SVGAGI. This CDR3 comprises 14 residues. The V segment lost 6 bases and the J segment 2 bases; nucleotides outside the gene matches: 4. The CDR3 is CASSLGQGAYEQYF. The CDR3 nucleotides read TGTGCCAGCAGCTTAGGACAGGGGGCCTACGAGCAGTACTTC.

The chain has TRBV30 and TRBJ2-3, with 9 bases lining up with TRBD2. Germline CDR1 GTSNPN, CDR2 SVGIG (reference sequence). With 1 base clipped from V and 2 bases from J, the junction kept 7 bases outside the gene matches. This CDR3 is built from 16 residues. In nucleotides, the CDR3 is TGTGCCTGGAGTGCTTTAGCGGGAGCGCACACAGATACGCAGTATTTT. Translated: CAWSALAGAHTDTQYF.

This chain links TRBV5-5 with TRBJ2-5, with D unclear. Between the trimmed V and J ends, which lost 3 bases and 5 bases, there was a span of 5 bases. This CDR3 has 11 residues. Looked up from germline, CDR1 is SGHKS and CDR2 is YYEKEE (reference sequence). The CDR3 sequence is CASSYLETQYF. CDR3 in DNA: TGTGCCAGCAGCTATTTGGAGACCCAGTACTTC.

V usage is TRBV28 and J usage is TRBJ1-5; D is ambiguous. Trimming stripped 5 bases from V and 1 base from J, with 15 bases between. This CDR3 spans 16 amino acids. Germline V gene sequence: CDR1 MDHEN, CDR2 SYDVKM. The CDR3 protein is CASSPSLVRSNQPQHF. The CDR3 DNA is TGTGCCAGCAGTCCCTCACTTGTGAGGAGCAATCAGCCCCAGCATTTT. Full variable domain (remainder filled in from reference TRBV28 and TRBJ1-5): DVKVTQSSRYLVKRTGEKVFLECVQDMDHENMFWYRQDPGLGLRLIYFSYDVKMKEKGDIPEGYSVSREKKERFSLILESASTNQTSMYLCASSPSLVRSNQPQHFGDGTRLSIL.

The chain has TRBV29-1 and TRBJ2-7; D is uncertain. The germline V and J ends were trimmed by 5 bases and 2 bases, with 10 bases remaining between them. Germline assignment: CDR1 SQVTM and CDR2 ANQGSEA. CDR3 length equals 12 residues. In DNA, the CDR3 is TGCAGCGTTAACTACGGACCCTACGAGCAGTACTTC. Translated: CSVNYGPYEQYF.

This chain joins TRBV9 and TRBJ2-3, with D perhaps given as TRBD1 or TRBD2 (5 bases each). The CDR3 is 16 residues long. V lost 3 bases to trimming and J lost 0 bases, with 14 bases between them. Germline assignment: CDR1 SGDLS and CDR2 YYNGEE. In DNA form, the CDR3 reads TGTGCCAGCAGCGCCTGGGGGTATAGTAGCACAGATACGCAGTATTTT. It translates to CASSAWGYSSTDTQYF.

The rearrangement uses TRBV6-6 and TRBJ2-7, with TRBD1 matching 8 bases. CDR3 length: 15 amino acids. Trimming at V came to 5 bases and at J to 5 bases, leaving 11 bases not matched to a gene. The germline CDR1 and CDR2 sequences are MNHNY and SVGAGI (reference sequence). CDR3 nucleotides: TGTGCCAGCAGTCCTTTCGGGACAGGTGACAACGAGCAGTACTTC. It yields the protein CASSPFGTGDNEQYF.

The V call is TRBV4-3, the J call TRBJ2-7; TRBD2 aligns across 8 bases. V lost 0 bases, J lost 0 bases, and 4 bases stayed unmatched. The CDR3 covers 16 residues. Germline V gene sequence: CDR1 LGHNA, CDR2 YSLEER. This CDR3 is CASSQDVAGSSYEQYF. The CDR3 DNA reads TGCGCCAGCAGCCAAGATGTAGCGGGGAGCTCCTACGAGCAGTACTTC.